Listed below are T cell receptor beta chains from one sample, sequenced in a study of shared clonotypes between healthy human individuals. Generated by immunoSEQ multiplex PCR, the TCRdb table keeps only in-frame clones and is missing some. The table has nearly 750,000 clones, roughly two thirds seen once; the top ten hold more than 1.5%. Sequencing was done on a sample of memory CD4+ T cells sorted from blood. The receptors derive from a woman aged 25-40 years in good health. CDR3s include the opening cysteine and the closing phenylalanine or tryptophan. Each record gives: J gene, V gene, D gene, clone size, CDR3 DNA, CDR3 protein. The D gene is left open where the match is weak. Clone size, where shown, is once, few, many, or a class for clones that have expanded.

TRBJ2-7	TRBV19	TRBD2	once	TGTGCCAGTAGTACTCGGACTAGCGGGAGCGACGAGCAGTACTTC	CASSTRTSGSDEQYF
TRBJ2-3	TRBV5-1	TRBD2	few	TGCGCCAGCAGCTCGGGACTAGCGCGAGGGTCAGATACGCAGTATTTT	CASSSGLARGSDTQYF
TRBJ2-7	TRBV5-1	TRBD1	many	TGCGCCAGCAGCTTGGTGGGACAGTTCGAGCAGTACTTC	CASSLVGQFEQYF
TRBJ1-6	TRBV28	NA	NA	TGTGCCAGCAGTTTAGAGCGACCCCCGAGCCTTTCACCCCTCCACTTT	CASSLERPPSLSPLHF
TRBJ1-1	TRBV14	NA	NA	TGTGCCAGCAGCCAAGGGTATGGGAACACTGAAGCTTTCTTT	CASSQGYGNTEAFF
TRBJ1-4	TRBV19	NA	NA	TGTGCCAGTAGTAAGACAACAACTAATGAAAAACTGTTTTTT	CASSKTTTNEKLFF
TRBJ1-2	TRBV27	NA	few	TGTGCCAGCAGTTTACAAATGGCGGGAGGCTACACCTTC	CASSLQMAGGYTF
TRBJ2-3	TRBV6-1	NA	NA	TGTGCCAGCAGTGCGCAGGGAAGCACAGATACGCAGTATTTT	CASSAQGSTDTQYF
TRBJ1-3	TRBV6-1	NA	NA	TGTGCCAGCAGTGAAGCGCTTAGGAAAACGGGATCCGCTTTT	CASSEALRKTGSAF
TRBJ2-1	TRBV28	TRBD2	NA	TGTGCCAGCAGTTTGTGGCGCGGGAGCTTGGGGAATGAGCAGTTCTTC	CASSLWRGSLGNEQFF
TRBJ2-3	TRBV7-3	TRBD2	NA	TGTGCCAGCAGCTTAAAGGGCGGACTAGGCACAGATACGCAGTATTTT	CASSLKGGLGTDTQYF
TRBJ1-5	TRBV7-6	NA	once	TGTGCCAGCAGCTTAGGGGCGGGTCAGCCCCAGCATTTT	CASSLGAGQPQHF
TRBJ2-1	TRBV28	NA	NA	TGTGCCAGCAGTGAAATTAAGAGCTCCTACAATGAGCAGTTCTTC	CASSEIKSSYNEQFF
TRBJ2-4	TRBV5-6	NA	few	TGTGCCAGCAGCTTGGGGGGAACCAAAAACATTCAGTACTTC	CASSLGGTKNIQYF
TRBJ2-7	TRBV6-6	TRBD1	NA	TGTGCCAGCAGTTATGGCCAGGGGGTCAACGAGCAGTACTTC	CASSYGQGVNEQYF
TRBJ2-1	TRBV7-2	NA	NA	TGTGCCAGCAGCCCGAACGCGTTAACGGTCGATGAGCAGTTCTTC	CASSPNALTVDEQFF
TRBJ1-5	TRBV6-6	NA	NA	TGTGCCAGCAGTGGGGACGGGGAGAGTCAGCCCCAGCATTTT	CASSGDGESQPQHF
TRBJ1-5	TRBV19	NA	NA	TGTGCCAGTGGGGGACACCTAGGCGGTCAGCCCCAGCATTTT	CASGGHLGGQPQHF
TRBJ2-5	TRBV29-1	TRBD1	many	TGCAGCGTTGAGGACGGACAGGGGACGACCCAGTACTTC	CSVEDGQGTTQYF
TRBJ1-5	TRBV28	NA	few	TGTGCCAGCAGCCTCTCTCAGCCCCAGCATTTT	CASSLSQPQHF
TRBJ1-1	TRBV2	NA	NA	TGTGCCAGCATACGGATGAACACTGAAGCTTTCTTT	CASIRMNTEAFF
TRBJ1-1	TRBV6-1	NA	NA	TGTGCCAGCATAAACACGGTGGGGACTGAAGCTTTCTTT	CASINTVGTEAFF
TRBJ1-4	TRBV5-4	NA	NA	TGTGCCAGCAGCTTGGACAGGAGTAATGAAAAACTGTTTTTT	CASSLDRSNEKLFF
TRBJ2-5	TRBV4-1	NA	NA	TGCGCCAGCAGCCACTTAAACAGTCAGCAGTACTTC	CASSHLNSQQYF
TRBJ1-1	TRBV7-3	NA	NA	TGTGCCAGCAGCTCGGCTACGTGGACTGAAGCTTTCTTT	CASSSATWTEAFF
TRBJ1-4	TRBV28	NA	NA	TGTGCCAGCAGTTTAAACCGGGGGGGAAGAGAAAAACTGTTTTTT	CASSLNRGGREKLFF
TRBJ1-5	TRBV28	NA	NA	TGTGCCAGCAGTTTTGGGCTACCCATTAGCAATCAGCCCCAGCATTTT	CASSFGLPISNQPQHF
TRBJ1-3	TRBV7-6	NA	NA	TGTGCCAGCAGCTTAGCCCAGGGAACCTCTGGAAACACCATATATTTT	CASSLAQGTSGNTIYF
TRBJ2-7	TRBV28	TRBD1	NA	TGTGCCAGCAGGGGACAGGGGGCGGGCTACGAGCAGTACTTC	CASRGQGAGYEQYF
TRBJ2-1	TRBV6-5	NA	once	TGTGCCAGCAGTTCGACTACCCCGGGTTCCAATGAGCAGTTCTTC	CASSSTTPGSNEQFF
TRBJ1-2	TRBV10-3	NA	NA	TGTGCCACTCTAATGGGACAAGACTATGGCTACACCTTC	CATLMGQDYGYTF
TRBJ2-5	TRBV5-8	NA	NA	TGTGCCAGCAGCTGGAGACGTTGGGAGACCCAGTACTTC	CASSWRRWETQYF
TRBJ1-2	TRBV4-2	TRBD1	few	TGTGCCAGCAGCACCTGGACAGGGAACGGCTACACCTTC	CASSTWTGNGYTF
TRBJ1-1	TRBV4-1	NA	NA	TGCGCCAGCAGCCCCCGGAAGGGTGGAGGGAACACTGAAGCTTTCTTT	CASSPRKGGGNTEAFF
TRBJ1-5	TRBV6-1	NA	NA	TGTGCCAGCAGAAACCAAGTGGGGGCTCCCCAGCATTTT	CASRNQVGAPQHF